These 5 T cell receptor beta chains came from one sample sequenced in a study of beta chain features in type 1 diabetes. The whole isolated RNA underwent reverse transcription, so sequencing captured expressed TCRB transcripts. Generated by immunoSEQ multiplex PCR, the TCRdb table keeps only in-frame clones and is missing some. The sample consists of 850,000 to 900,000 clones, roughly a sixth of them appearing once. The sequencing input was naive CD4+ T cells from blood. Receptors originate from a woman in her late teens or twenties in good health.

Worth noting for this clone: Other DNA sequences within the sample encode an identical CDR3. The chain employs TRBV9 and TRBJ2-1; possibly TRBD1 or TRBD2 for D (5 bases each). The CDR3 sequence is 12 residues long. V lost 2 bases, J lost 8 bases, and 8 bases lay in between. Germline assignment: CDR1 SGDLS and CDR2 YYNGEE. The CDR3 is CASSVGGYEQFF. The CDR3 coding sequence is TGTGCCAGCAGCGTTGGGGGTTATGAGCAGTTCTTC. Complete variable domain (other parts from reference TRBV9 and TRBJ2-1): DSGVTQTPKHLITATGQRVTLRCSPRSGDLSVYWYQQSLDQGLQFLIQYYNGEERAKGNILERFSAQQFPDLHSELNLSSLELGDSALYFCASSVGGYEQFFGPGTRLTVL.

This clone was observed a handful of times. V is TRBV4-3 and J is TRBJ2-1, with 7 bases fitting TRBD1. CDR1 and CDR2 from the germline V gene are LGHNA and YSLEER. The junction had 9 bases not matched to a gene; V was cut back by 4 bases and J by 0 bases. This CDR3 is built from 17 residues. The DNA of the CDR3 is TGCGCCAGCAGCCTACGAACAGGGGCTAGCTCCTACAATGAGCAGTTCTTC. Protein sequence: CASSLRTGASSYNEQFF.

This chain connects TRBV9 to TRBJ2-5; weak D call: TRBD2 (6 bases). Trimming took 4 bases from V and 4 from J, leaving 14 bases between them. The CDR3 totals 14 residues. Germline V gene lookup returns CDR1 SGDLS and CDR2 YYNGEE. CDR3 DNA sequence: TGTGCCAGCAGCCCTCGACGGGGAGGAGAGACCCAGTACTTC. Protein sequence: CASSPRRGGETQYF.

In the case of this clone: The same CDR3 arises from other DNA sequences in this sample as well. The chain employs TRBV4-2 and TRBJ1-4, with 8 bases lining up with TRBD1. V trimming: 1 base; J trimming: 5 bases; junction bases outside the gene matches: 0. Germline-derived CDR1 and CDR2 are LGHNA and YNFKEQ. This CDR3 is 14 amino acids long. CDR3 amino acids: CASSQGTGNEKLFF. CDR3 DNA: TGTGCCAGCAGCCAAGGGACAGGGAATGAAAAACTGTTTTTT.

There are a few counts of this clone. The chain couples TRBV10-3 to TRBJ2-5; D uncertain. This CDR3 has 12 residues. The V gene lost 11 bases and the J gene lost 1 base, with 11 bases spanning the gap. From germline, CDR1 is ENHRY and CDR2 SYGVKD. CDR3 protein: CASGTAQETQYF. For the CDR3, the DNA is TGTGCCTCGGGTACAGCCCAAGAGACCCAGTACTTC.